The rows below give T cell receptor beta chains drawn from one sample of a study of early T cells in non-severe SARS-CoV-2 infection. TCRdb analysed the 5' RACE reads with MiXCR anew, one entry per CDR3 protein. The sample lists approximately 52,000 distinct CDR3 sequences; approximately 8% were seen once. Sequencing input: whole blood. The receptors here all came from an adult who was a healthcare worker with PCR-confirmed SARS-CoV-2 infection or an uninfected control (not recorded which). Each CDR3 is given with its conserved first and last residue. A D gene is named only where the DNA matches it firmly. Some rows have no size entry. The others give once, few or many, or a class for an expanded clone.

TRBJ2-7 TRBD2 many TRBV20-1 TGCAGTGCTATAGAACCGGGACTAGCCAGCTCCTACGAGCAGTACTTC CSAIEPGLASSYEQYF
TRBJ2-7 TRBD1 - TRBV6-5 TGTGCCAGCAGTCTCACTGCCGGACAGGGCTACGAGCAGTACTTC CASSLTAGQGYEQYF
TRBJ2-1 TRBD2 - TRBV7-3 TGTGCCAGCAGCTTTAGCGGGAGTCGCAATGAGCAGTTCTTC CASSFSGSRNEQFF
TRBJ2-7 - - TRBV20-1 TGCAGTGCCACAATAAACGAGCAGTACTTC CSATINEQYF
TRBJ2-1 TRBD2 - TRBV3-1 TGTGCCAGCAGTGGACTAGCGGGAGGGATTGAGCAGTTCTTC CASSGLAGGIEQFF
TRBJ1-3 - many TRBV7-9 TGTGCCAGCAGCTCAACCGGGATCCTCTCTGAAAACACCATATATTTT CASSSTGILSENTIYF
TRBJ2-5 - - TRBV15 TGTGCCACCAGCAACGACCCGAAGACCCAGTACTTC CATSNDPKTQYF
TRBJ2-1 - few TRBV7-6 TGTGCCAGCAGCCCAACCGCGGCGCTTAGCTCCTACAATGAGCAGTTCTTC CASSPTAALSSYNEQFF
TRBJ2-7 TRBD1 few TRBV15 TGTGCCACCACCAGGGACAGGGCAACCTACGAGCAGTACTTC CATTRDRATYEQYF
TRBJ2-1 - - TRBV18 TGTGCCAGCTCACCGATCCTAGCGTCCTCCTACAATGAGCAGTTCTTC CASSPILASSYNEQFF
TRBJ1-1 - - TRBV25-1 TGTGCCAGCAGTGGTGTAGGGTTGAACACTGAAGCTTTCTTT CASSGVGLNTEAFF
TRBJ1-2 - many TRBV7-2 TGTGCCAGCAGCCCAAGCGCTGGCACAAACTATGGCTACACCTTC CASSPSAGTNYGYTF
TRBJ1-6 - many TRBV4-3 TGCGCCAGCAGCCAAGATGGGCACCGGCTTTCACCCCTCCACTTT CASSQDGHRLSPLHF
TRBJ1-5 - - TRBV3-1 TGTGCCAGCAGCCAGGATTTACAGTATCAGCCCCAGCATTTT CASSQDLQYQPQHF
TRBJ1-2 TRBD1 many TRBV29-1 TGCAGCGCGAATCGACAGGGAAACTATGGCTACACCTTC CSANRQGNYGYTF
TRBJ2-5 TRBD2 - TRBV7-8 TGTGCCAGCAGACCCGGGACTAGGTTCCTGGGAGAGACCCAGTACTTC CASRPGTRFLGETQYF
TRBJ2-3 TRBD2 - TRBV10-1 TGCGCCAGCAGTGAATTGTCTAGCGGGGCTAGCACAGATACGCAGTATTTT CASSELSSGASTDTQYF
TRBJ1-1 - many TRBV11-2 TGTGCCAGCAGCCCCTACCCAGTAACTGAAGCTTTCTTT CASSPYPVTEAFF
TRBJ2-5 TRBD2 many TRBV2 TGTGCCAGCAGGGGACTAGCGGGAGACCTCAAGAAGACCCAGTACTTC CASRGLAGDLKKTQYF
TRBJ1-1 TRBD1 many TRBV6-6 TGTGCCAGCAGTTCCAAGAAGACAGGGTTCGGGACTGAAGCTTTCTTT CASSSKKTGFGTEAFF
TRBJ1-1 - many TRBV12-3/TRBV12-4 TGTGCCAGCAGTTTAGCAGGCACGAACACTGAAGCTTTCTTT CASSLAGTNTEAFF
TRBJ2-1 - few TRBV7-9 TGTGCCAGCAGCTTAGCCTTTGACAATGAGCAGTTCTTC CASSLAFDNEQFF
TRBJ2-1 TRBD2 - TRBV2 TGTGCCAGCACCCCGCTCGGGTCTAGCGGGAATGAGCAGTTCTTC CASTPLGSSGNEQFF
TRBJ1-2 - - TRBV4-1 TGCGCCAGCAGCCCCCTGGGACTGTCGGGGAGGGACTATGGCTACACCTTC CASSPLGLSGRDYGYTF
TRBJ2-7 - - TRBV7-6 TGTGCCAGCAGCCCCACCAGACAGGGAGGAACACTACGCGAGCAGTACTTC CASSPTRQGGTLREQYF
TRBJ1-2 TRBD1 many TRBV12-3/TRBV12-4 TGTGCCAGCAGTTCAGGGGGCTACTATGGCTACACCTTC CASSSGGYYGYTF
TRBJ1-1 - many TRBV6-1 TGTGCCAGCCGGCTAACAGGGACCACTGAAGCTTTCTTT CASRLTGTTEAFF
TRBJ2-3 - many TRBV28 TGTGCCAGCAGTTTCAGGGGGAGGGCGACAGATACGCAGTATTTT CASSFRGRATDTQYF
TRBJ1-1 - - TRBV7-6 TGTGCCAGCAGCGCAGAGAGGATGAACACTGAAGCTTTCTTT CASSAERMNTEAFF
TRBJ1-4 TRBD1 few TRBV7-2 TGTGCCAGCAGCCCGGACAGGGACGGTGAAAAACTGTTTTTT CASSPDRDGEKLFF
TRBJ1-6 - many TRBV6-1 TGTGCCAGCAGTGACGGGAGCTCCTATAATTCACCCCTCCACTTT CASSDGSSYNSPLHF
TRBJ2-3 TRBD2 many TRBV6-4 TGTGCCAGCAGTGACTCGACTAGCGACGGGGCAATAGATACGCAGTATTTT CASSDSTSDGAIDTQYF
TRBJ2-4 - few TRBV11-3 TGTGCCAGCAGCTTGGGACTTTTGGGGGCCAAAAACATTCAGTACTTC CASSLGLLGAKNIQYF
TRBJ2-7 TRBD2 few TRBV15 TGTGCCACCAGCAAAACCCGGGGGGCCTACGAGCAGTACTTC CATSKTRGAYEQYF